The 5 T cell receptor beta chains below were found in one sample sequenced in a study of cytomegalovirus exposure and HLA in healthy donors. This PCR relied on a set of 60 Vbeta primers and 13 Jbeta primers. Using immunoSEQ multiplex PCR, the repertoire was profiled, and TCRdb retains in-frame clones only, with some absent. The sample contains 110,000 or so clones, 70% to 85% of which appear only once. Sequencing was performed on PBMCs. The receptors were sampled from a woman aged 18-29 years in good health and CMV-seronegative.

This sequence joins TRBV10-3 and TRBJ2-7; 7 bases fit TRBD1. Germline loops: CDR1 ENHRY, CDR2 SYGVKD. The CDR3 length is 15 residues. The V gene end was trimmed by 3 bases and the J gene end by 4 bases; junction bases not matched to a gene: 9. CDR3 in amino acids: CAISEQGRGKYEQYF. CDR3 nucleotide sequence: TGTGCCATCAGTGAACAGGGCAGGGGGAAGTACGAGCAGTACTTC.

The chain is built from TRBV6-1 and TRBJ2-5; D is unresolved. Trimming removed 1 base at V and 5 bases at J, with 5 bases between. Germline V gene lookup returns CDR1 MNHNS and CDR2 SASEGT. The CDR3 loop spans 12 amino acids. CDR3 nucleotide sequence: TGTGCCAGCAGTGAAGATCGGGAGACCCAGTACTTC. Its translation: CASSEDRETQYF.

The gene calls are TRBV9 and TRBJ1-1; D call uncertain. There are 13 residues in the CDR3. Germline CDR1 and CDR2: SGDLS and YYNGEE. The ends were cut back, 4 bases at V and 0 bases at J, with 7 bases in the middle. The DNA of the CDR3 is TGTGCCAGCAGCCCTCCGGTGAACACTGAAGCTTTCTTT. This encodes CASSPPVNTEAFF.

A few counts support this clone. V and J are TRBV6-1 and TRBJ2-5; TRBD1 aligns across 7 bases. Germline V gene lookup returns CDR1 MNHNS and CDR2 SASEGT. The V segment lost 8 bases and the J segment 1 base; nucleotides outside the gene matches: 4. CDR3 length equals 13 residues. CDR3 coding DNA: TGTGCCAGCCACCGGGACAGCCAAGAGACCCAGTACTTC. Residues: CASHRDSQETQYF.

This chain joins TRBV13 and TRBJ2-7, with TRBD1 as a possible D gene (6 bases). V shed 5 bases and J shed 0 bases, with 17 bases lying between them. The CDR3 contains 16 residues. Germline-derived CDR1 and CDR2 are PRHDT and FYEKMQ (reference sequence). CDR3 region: CASSPEGQIGSYEQYF. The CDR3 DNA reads TGTGCCAGCAGCCCGGAAGGACAGATAGGCTCCTACGAGCAGTACTTC.